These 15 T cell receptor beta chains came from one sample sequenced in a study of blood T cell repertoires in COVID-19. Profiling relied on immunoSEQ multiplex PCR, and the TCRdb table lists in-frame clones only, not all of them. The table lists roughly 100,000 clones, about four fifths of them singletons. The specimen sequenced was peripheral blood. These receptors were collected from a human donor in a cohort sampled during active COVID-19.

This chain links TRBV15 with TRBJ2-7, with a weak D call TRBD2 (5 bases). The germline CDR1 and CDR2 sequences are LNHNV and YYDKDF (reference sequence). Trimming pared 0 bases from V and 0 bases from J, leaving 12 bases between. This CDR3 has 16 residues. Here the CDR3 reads CATSRDSGGLSYEQYF. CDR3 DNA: TGTGCCACCAGCAGAGATTCAGGAGGTCTCTCCTACGAGCAGTACTTC. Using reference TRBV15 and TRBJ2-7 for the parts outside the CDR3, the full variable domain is DAMVIQNPRYQVTQFGKPVTLSCSQTLNHNVMYWYQQKSSQAPKLLFHYYDKDFNNEADTPDNFQSRRPNTSFCFLDIRSPGLGDTAMYLCATSRDSGGLSYEQYFGPGTRLTVT.

In nucleotides, the CDR3 is TGTGCCACCAGTGAGCTTATTCTAGCGATAGAGACCCAGTACTTC. As protein: CATSELILAIETQYF. V is TRBV24-1 and J is TRBJ2-5; maybe TRBD2 (6 bases). Germline CDR1 is KGHDR and CDR2 is SFDVKD. V was shortened by 4 bases and J by 4 bases, with 15 bases between the two germline ends. This CDR3 has 15 residues.

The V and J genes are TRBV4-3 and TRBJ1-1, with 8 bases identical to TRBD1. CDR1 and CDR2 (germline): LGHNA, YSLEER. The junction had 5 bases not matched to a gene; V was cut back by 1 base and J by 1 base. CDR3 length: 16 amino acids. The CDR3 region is CASSQGTGLRNTEAFF. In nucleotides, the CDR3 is TGCGCCAGCAGCCAAGGGACAGGGCTCAGGAACACTGAAGCTTTCTTT.

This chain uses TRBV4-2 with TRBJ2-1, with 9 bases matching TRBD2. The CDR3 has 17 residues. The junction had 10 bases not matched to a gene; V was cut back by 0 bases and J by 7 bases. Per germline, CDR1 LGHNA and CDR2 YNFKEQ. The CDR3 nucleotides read TGTGCCAGCAGCCAAGATCTTGGCGGGGGGGCTAAAAATGAGCAGTTCTTC. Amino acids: CASSQDLGGGAKNEQFF.

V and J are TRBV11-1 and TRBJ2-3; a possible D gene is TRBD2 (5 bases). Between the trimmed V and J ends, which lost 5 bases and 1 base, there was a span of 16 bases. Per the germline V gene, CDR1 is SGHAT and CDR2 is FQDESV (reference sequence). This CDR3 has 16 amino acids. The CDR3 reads CASSPGRRGGTDTQYF. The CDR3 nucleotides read TGTGCCAGCAGCCCCGGACGACGGGGTGGCACAGATACGCAGTATTTT.

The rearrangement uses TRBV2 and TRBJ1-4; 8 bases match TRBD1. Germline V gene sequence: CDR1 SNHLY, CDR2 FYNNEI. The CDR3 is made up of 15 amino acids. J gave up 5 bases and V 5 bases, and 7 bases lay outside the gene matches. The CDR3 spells CASSYRQGPNEKLFF. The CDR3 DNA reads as TGTGCCAGCAGTTATCGACAGGGGCCCAATGAAAAACTGTTTTTT.

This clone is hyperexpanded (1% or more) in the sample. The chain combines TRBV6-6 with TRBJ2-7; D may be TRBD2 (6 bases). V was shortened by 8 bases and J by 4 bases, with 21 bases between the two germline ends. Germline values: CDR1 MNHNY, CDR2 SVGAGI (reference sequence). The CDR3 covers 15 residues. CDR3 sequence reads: CASLSRREEPYEQYF. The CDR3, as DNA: TGTGCCAGCCTTTCACGGAGGGAAGAACCGTACGAGCAGTACTTC.

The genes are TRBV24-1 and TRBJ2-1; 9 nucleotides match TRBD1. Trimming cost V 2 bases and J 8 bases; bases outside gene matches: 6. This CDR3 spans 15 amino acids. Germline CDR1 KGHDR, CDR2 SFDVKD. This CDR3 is CATSDSGTGIYEQFF. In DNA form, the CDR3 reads TGTGCCACCAGTGATTCCGGGACAGGGATCTATGAGCAGTTCTTC.

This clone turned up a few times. The CDR3 bases are TGTGCCAGCAGCTGGGGGGGGACAGGGGATTCAAAGGCTTTCTTT. It translates to CASSWGGTGDSKAFF. The chain joins TRBV7-2 to TRBJ1-1, with 10 bases identical to TRBD1. CDR1 and CDR2 from the germline V gene are SGHTA and FQGNSA. Trimming at V came to 4 bases and at J to 11 bases, leaving 13 bases not matched to a gene. CDR3 length equals 15 residues.

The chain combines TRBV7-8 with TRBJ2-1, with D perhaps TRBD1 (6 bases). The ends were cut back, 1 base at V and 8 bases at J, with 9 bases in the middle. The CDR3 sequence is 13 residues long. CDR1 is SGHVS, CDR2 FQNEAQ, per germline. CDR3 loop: CASSLDPGDEQFF. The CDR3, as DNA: TGTGCCAGCAGCTTAGACCCAGGGGATGAGCAGTTCTTC.

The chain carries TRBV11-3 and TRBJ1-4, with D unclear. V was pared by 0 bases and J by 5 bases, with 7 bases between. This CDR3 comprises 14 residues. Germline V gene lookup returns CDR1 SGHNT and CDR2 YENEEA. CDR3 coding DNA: TGTGCCAGCAGCTTAGAAACACCGAATGAAAAACTGTTTTTT. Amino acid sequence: CASSLETPNEKLFF.

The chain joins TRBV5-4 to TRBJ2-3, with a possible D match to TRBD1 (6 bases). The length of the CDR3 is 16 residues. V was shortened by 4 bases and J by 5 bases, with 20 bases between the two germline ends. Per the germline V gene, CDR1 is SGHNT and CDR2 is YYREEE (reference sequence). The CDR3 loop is CASSKPGQGGEDTQYF. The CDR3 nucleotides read TGTGCCAGCAGCAAACCCGGCCAAGGGGGTGAAGATACGCAGTATTTT.

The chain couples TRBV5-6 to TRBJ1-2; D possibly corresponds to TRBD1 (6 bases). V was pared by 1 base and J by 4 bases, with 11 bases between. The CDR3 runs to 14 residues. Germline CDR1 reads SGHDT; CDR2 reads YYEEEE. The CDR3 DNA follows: TGTGCCAGCAGCTTGCCCGGGACACCCTATGGCTACACCTTC. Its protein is CASSLPGTPYGYTF. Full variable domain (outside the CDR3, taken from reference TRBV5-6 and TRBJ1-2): DAGVTQSPTHLIKTRGQQVTLRCSPKSGHDTVSWYQQALGQGPQFIFQYYEEEERQRGNFPDRFSGHQFPNYSSELNVNALLLGDSALYLCASSLPGTPYGYTFGSGTRLTVV.

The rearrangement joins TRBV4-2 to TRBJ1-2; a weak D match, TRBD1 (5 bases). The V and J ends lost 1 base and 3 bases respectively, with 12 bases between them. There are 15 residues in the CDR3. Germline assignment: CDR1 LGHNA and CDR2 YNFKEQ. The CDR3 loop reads CASSQARRGYYGYTF. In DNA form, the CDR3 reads TGTGCCAGCAGCCAAGCAAGGCGGGGGTACTATGGCTACACCTTC.

CDR3 nucleotide sequence: TGTGCCAGCAGCTCGGGCGGGGCCAGCTCCTACAATGAGCAGTTCTTC. Its protein is CASSSGGASSYNEQFF. The chain carries TRBV7-2 and TRBJ2-1, with D perhaps matching TRBD2 (6 bases). Germline V CDR1 and CDR2: SGHTA, FQGNSA. This CDR3 has 16 amino acids. V lost 4 bases to trimming and J lost 0 bases, with 13 bases between them.